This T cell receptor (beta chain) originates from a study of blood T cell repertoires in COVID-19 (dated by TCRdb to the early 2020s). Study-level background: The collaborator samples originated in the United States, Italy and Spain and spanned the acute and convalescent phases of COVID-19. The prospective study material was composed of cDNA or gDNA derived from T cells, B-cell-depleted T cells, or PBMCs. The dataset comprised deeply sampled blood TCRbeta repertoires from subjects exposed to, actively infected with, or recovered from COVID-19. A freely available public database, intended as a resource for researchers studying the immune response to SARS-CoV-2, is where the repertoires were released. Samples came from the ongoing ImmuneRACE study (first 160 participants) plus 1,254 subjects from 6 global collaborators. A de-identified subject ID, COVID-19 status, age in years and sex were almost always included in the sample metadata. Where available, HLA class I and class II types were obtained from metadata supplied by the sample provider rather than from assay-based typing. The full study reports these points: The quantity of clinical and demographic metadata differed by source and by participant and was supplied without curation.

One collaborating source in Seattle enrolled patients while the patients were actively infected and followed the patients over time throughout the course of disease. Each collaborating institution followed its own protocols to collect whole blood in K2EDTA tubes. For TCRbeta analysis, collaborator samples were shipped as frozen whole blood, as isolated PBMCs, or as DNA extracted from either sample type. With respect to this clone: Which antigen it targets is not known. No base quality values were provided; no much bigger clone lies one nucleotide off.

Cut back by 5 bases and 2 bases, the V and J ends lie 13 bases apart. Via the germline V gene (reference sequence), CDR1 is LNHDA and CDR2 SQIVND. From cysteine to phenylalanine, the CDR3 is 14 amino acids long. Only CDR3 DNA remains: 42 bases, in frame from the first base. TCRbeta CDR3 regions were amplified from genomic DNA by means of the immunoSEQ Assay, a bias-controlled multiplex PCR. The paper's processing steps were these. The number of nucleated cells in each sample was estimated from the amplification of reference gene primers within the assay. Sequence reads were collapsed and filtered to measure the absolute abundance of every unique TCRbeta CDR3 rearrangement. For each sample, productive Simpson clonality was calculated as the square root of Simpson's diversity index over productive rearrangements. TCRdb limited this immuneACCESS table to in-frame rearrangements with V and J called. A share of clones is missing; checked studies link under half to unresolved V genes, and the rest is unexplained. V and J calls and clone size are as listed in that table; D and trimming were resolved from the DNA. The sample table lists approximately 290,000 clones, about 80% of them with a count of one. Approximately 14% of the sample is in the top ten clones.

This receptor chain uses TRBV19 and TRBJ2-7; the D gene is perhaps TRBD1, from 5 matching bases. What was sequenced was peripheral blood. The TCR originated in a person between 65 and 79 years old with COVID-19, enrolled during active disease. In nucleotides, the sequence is TGTGCCAGTAGTGCCAAGACAGCTCCCTACGAGCAGTACTTC. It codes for CASSAKTAPYEQYF.